This passage covers 19 T cell receptor beta chains from one sample sequenced in a study of cytomegalovirus exposure and HLA in healthy donors. PCR was performed using 60 Vbeta and 13 Jbeta primers. Measured with immunoSEQ multiplex PCR; TCRdb has only the in-frame clones, and not every one. The sample holds about 150,000 clones; 60% to 80% are singletons and the top ten take approximately 4%. The sequenced sample was PBMCs. The receptor source for this set is a male donor in good health and CMV-seronegative.

The chain links TRBV30 to TRBJ2-7; D might be TRBD2 (6 bases). The CDR3 contains 14 residues. Germline V gene lookup returns CDR1 GTSNPN and CDR2 SVGIG (reference sequence). Trimming stripped 0 bases from V and 3 bases from J, with 12 bases between. The CDR3 coding sequence is TGTGCCTGGAGTGTTGGGGGGTCCCTCTACGAGCAGTACTTC. Encoded protein: CAWSVGGSLYEQYF.

CDR3 sequence: CASSLSRAYEQYF. In DNA form, the CDR3 reads TGCGCCAGCAGCTTGAGTAGAGCCTACGAGCAGTACTTC. V usage is TRBV5-1 and J usage is TRBJ2-7; D is unclear. Germline assignment: CDR1 SGHRS and CDR2 YFSETQ. Deletions cut 1 base from V and 2 bases from J, with 7 bases between. The CDR3 consists of 13 residues.

The rearrangement uses TRBV6-5 and TRBJ1-2; D call uncertain. CDR1 and CDR2 (germline): MNHEY, SVGAGI. Between the trimmed V and J ends, which lost 6 bases and 3 bases, there was a span of 8 bases. The CDR3 loop spans 12 amino acids. In nucleotides, the CDR3 is TGTGCCAGCAGAAATGGGCACTATGGCTACACCTTC. Its protein product is CASRNGHYGYTF.

The V call is TRBV4-2, the J call TRBJ1-3; 7 bases align to TRBD1. The CDR3 has 16 residues. V dropped 2 bases and J dropped 2; count of bases not matched to a gene: 6. Germline-derived CDR1 and CDR2 are LGHNA and YNFKEQ. CDR3 coding DNA: TGTGCCAGCAGCCAAAACAGGGGTCTGACTGGAAACACCATATATTTT. This codes for CASSQNRGLTGNTIYF.

Only a few counts were recorded for this clone. The genes are TRBV18 and TRBJ1-2; 7 nucleotides align to TRBD1. This CDR3 is built from 16 residues. V lost 6 bases and J lost 3; bases outside the gene matches: 13. The germline V gene has CDR1 KGHSH and CDR2 LQKENI. The CDR3 protein is CASSALRQGQDYGYTF. CDR3 nucleotide sequence: TGTGCCAGCTCTGCACTGAGACAGGGTCAGGACTATGGCTACACCTTC.

The chain combines TRBV27 with TRBJ1-6, with D possibly being TRBD1 (6 bases). The CDR3 is made up of 17 amino acids. Germline CDR1 is MNHEY and CDR2 is SMNVEV (reference sequence). V was clipped by 0 bases and J by 10 bases, with 19 bases between them. CDR3 nucleotide sequence: TGTGCCAGCAGTTTATCGACAGGTGAAGTACGTGGATCACCCCTCCACTTT. Encoded protein: CASSLSTGEVRGSPLHF.

The chain is built from TRBV6-4 and TRBJ1-2; D might be TRBD1 (6 bases). The CDR3 extends over 14 amino acids. V was pared by 2 bases and J by 4 bases, with 11 bases between. Germline V gives CDR1 MRHNA, CDR2 SNTAGT. The CDR3 coding sequence is TGTGCCAGCAGTGACGAAGGCAGGGGCTATGGCTACACCTTC. Encoded protein: CASSDEGRGYGYTF.

The chain recombines TRBV23-1 with TRBJ1-5; maybe TRBD1 (5 bases). TRBV23-1 is an open reading frame whose function is uncertain. This CDR3 has 15 amino acids. V lost 3 bases to trimming and J lost 2 bases, with 11 bases between them. CDR3 bases: TGCGCCAGCAGTCATCCCAGGGAGGGCAATCAGCCCCAGCATTTT. Its translation: CASSHPREGNQPQHF.

This clone turned up a few times. This sequence joins TRBV11-2 and TRBJ2-7; TRBD2 is a possible D gene (5 bases). Germline-derived CDR1 and CDR2 are SGHAT and FQNNGV. V shed 2 bases and J shed 0 bases, with 11 bases lying between them. The CDR3 runs to 15 residues. The CDR3 is CASSLLHSGSYEQYF. The CDR3 DNA reads TGTGCCAGCAGCTTACTTCACAGCGGCTCCTACGAGCAGTACTTC.

The chain links TRBV10-3 to TRBJ2-4; weak D call: TRBD2 (6 bases). The V and J ends lost 0 bases and 0 bases respectively, with 15 bases between them. Germline CDR1 reads ENHRY; CDR2 reads SYGVKD. The CDR3 consists of 18 residues. CDR3 sequence (DNA): TGTGCCATCAGTGAGTCTAGTGGGGACTCAGTAGCCAAAAACATTCAGTACTTC. This codes for CAISESSGDSVAKNIQYF.

V usage is TRBV5-1 and J usage is TRBJ1-4; a weak D match, TRBD1 (5 bases). Trimming removed 5 bases from V and 8 bases from J, with 19 bases in between. This CDR3 is 15 amino acids long. From germline, CDR1 is SGHRS and CDR2 YFSETQ. For the CDR3, the DNA is TGCGCCAGCAGTGACGCGGTAGGGGCAGGGGAAAAACTGTTTTTT. It codes for CASSDAVGAGEKLFF.

The V call is TRBV28, the J call TRBJ2-1; D not certain. The CDR3 consists of 13 residues. The V gene lost 6 bases and the J gene lost 1 base, with 7 bases spanning the gap. CDR1 MDHEN and CDR2 SYDVKM come from the germline V gene. CDR3 protein: CASREQSYNEQFF. As DNA, the CDR3 is TGTGCCAGCAGGGAACAGTCCTACAATGAGCAGTTCTTC.

The chain is built from TRBV7-8 and TRBJ2-1; 9 nucleotides match TRBD1. The J segment lost 6 bases and the V segment lost 4 bases, leaving 7 bases of the junction unmatched. Germline values: CDR1 SGHVS, CDR2 FQNEAQ. The CDR3 runs to 15 residues. The CDR3 DNA sequence: TGTGCCAGCAGCTCCACAGGGGGCCGGAGCAATGAGCAGTTCTTC. It yields the protein CASSSTGGRSNEQFF.

The chain is built from TRBV9 and TRBJ2-5, with 7 bases lining up with TRBD2. Looked up from germline, CDR1 is SGDLS and CDR2 is YYNGEE. CDR3 length: 13 residues. V shed 0 bases, J shed 10 bases, and the junction held 6 bases outside the gene matches. CDR3 amino acids: CASSVDVGEGQYF. The CDR3 DNA sequence: TGTGCCAGCAGCGTAGACGTAGGGGAGGGCCAGTACTTC.

The chain combines TRBV25-1 with TRBJ1-6, with a tentative D call TRBD1 (6 bases). The CDR3 covers 14 residues. The V end lost 6 bases, the J end lost 7 bases, and 13 bases lay between the germline ends. Germline-derived CDR1 and CDR2 are MGHDK and SYGVNS. The CDR3 sequence is CASSAQGENSPLHF. Written as DNA, the CDR3 is TGTGCCAGCAGCGCACAGGGAGAGAATTCACCCCTCCACTTT.

This clone was seen a few times. V gene TRBV7-2 combines with J gene TRBJ1-2; 10 bases map to TRBD1. The CDR3 covers 16 residues. Germline V gene sequence: CDR1 SGHTA, CDR2 FQGNSA. V trimming: 5 bases; J trimming: 4 bases; junction bases outside the gene matches: 10. This CDR3 is CASSPGTGEKSYGYTF. In DNA form, the CDR3 reads TGTGCCAGCAGCCCAGGGACAGGGGAGAAGAGCTATGGCTACACCTTC.

This chain links TRBV9 with TRBJ1-3, with D possibly being TRBD1 (6 bases). Germline loops: CDR1 SGDLS, CDR2 YYNGEE. The V and J ends lost 4 bases and 0 bases respectively, with 11 bases between them. The CDR3 is 15 amino acids. As DNA, the CDR3 is TGTGCCAGCAGCCCCCGGACAGCCTCTGGAAACACCATATATTTT. Translating gives CASSPRTASGNTIYF.

The chain uses TRBV7-2 and TRBJ2-3; TRBD2 aligns across 8 bases. V shed 6 bases and J 4 bases; nucleotides not matched to a gene: 9. This CDR3 spans 15 amino acids. The germline gives CDR1 SGHTA, CDR2 FQGNSA. As DNA, the CDR3 is TGTGCCAGCAGTCAACTTAGCGGGAATGCAGATACGCAGTATTTT. This translates into CASSQLSGNADTQYF.

A few counts support this clone. This sequence joins TRBV5-1 and TRBJ1-6; TRBD1 is a possible D gene (5 bases). The CDR3 has 14 amino acids. The germline V gene encodes CDR1 SGHRS and CDR2 YFSETQ. V gave up 1 base and J gave up 14 bases, with 16 bases separating them. The CDR3 sequence is CASSLNSREGTLHF. The CDR3 nucleotides read TGCGCCAGCAGCTTGAATAGCAGGGAAGGCACCCTCCACTTT.